These T cell receptor beta chains were read from a single sample in a study of radiotherapy plus CTLA-4 blockade in lung cancer. The method was immunoSEQ multiplex PCR; TCRdb's version includes in-frame clones alone and lacks a portion of them. The sample has 60,000 to 85,000 clones, roughly 86% seen once. The specimen was peripheral blood, collected from a patient treated with radiotherapy plus ipilimumab. The receptors stem from a human donor with non-small cell lung cancer who had stable disease on radiotherapy plus ipilimumab. The CDR3 runs from the conserved cysteine through the conserved F or W. D genes are given only for firm matches. Clone size is stated in some rows and not others, as once, few, many or a class when expanded.

D,V,J,size,CDR3,DNA
-,TRBV5-1,TRBJ2-1,-,CASSLEGGYNEQFF,TGCGCCAGCAGCTTGGAGGGGGGTTACAATGAGCAGTTCTTC
TRBD1,TRBV6-5,TRBJ2-7,-,CASSFRGTGSYEQYF,TGTGCCAGCAGTTTCCGCGGGACAGGGAGCTACGAGCAGTACTTC
-,TRBV5-1,TRBJ2-7,-,CASRRDATSYEQYF,TGCGCCAGCAGAAGGGACGCCACCTCCTACGAGCAGTACTTC
TRBD2,TRBV4-2,TRBJ2-2,medium-sized,CASSQGFSGGAAGELFF,TGTGCCAGCAGCCAAGGATTTAGCGGGGGGGCAGCCGGGGAGCTGTTTTTT
-,TRBV5-8,TRBJ1-1,once,CASRRGQVEHEAFF,TGTGCCAGCAGACGAGGACAAGTAGAACATGAAGCTTTCTTT
-,TRBV28,TRBJ2-4,-,CASSLGLGGLAKNIQYF,TGTGCCAGCAGTTTAGGGCTTGGGGGTTTAGCCAAAAACATTCAGTACTTC
-,TRBV7-8,TRBJ1-2,-,CASSLAVAGRVPTGGYTF,TGTGCCAGCAGCTTAGCCGTCGCTGGTAGGGTCCCGACGGGGGGCTACACCTTC
TRBD1,TRBV19,TRBJ1-5,-,CASNSGQGQSNQPQHF,TGTGCCAGTAACTCGGGACAGGGCCAGAGCAATCAGCCCCAGCATTTT
-,TRBV7-2,TRBJ2-7,-,CASSYLGAGYEQYF,TGTGCCAGCAGCTACCTGGGGGCCGGTTACGAGCAGTACTTC
TRBD1,TRBV9,TRBJ1-1,-,CASSSRQGGTEAFF,TGTGCCAGCAGCTCACGACAGGGCGGCACTGAAGCTTTCTTT
-,TRBV18,TRBJ1-2,-,CASSRVNYGYTF,TGTGCCAGCTCACGAGTCAACTATGGCTACACCTTC
TRBD2,TRBV28,TRBJ2-1,-,CASRESGGAENEQFF,TGTGCCAGCAGGGAGAGCGGGGGGGCCGAAAATGAGCAGTTCTTC
TRBD2,TRBV7-3,TRBJ2-1,-,CASSLALAGGNEQFF,TGTGCCAGCAGCTTAGCACTAGCGGGGGGCAATGAGCAGTTCTTC
-,TRBV19,TRBJ2-7,-,CASSIPRGNEQYF,TGTGCCAGTAGTATCCCCCGGGGAAACGAGCAGTACTTC
TRBD1,TRBV6-5,TRBJ1-4,-,CASSSMGQLSEKLFF,TGTGCCAGCAGTTCAATGGGACAGCTGAGTGAAAAACTGTTTTTT
-,TRBV28,TRBJ1-1,-,CASSTPGGAAEAFF,TGTGCCAGCAGTACCCCGGGGGGGGCGGCTGAAGCTTTCTTT
-,TRBV28,TRBJ2-1,-,CASSLREDEQFF,TGTGCCAGCAGTTTGAGGGAGGATGAGCAGTTCTTC
-,TRBV19,TRBJ2-2,-,CASSSLQGPGELFF,TGTGCCAGTAGTTCGCTACAGGGTCCCGGGGAGCTGTTTTTT
-,TRBV19,TRBJ2-7,once,CASNQGDVRDEQYF,TGTGCCAGTAACCAAGGGGACGTAAGGGACGAGCAGTACTTC
TRBD2,TRBV7-2,TRBJ2-7,-,CASSLAGASGVEEQYF,TGTGCCAGCAGCTTAGCGGGGGCTAGCGGGGTTGAAGAGCAGTACTTC
TRBD2,TRBV18,TRBJ2-7,-,CAGVAGDPLSYEQYF,TGTGCCGGCGTAGCGGGAGACCCCCTCTCCTACGAGCAGTACTTC
-,TRBV5-5,TRBJ1-6,-,CASRPKWVIGYNSPLHF,TGTGCCAGCAGACCTAAGTGGGTAATCGGGTATAATTCACCCCTCCACTTT
-,TRBV6-1,TRBJ1-6,-,CASRGGSNSPLHF,TGTGCCAGCAGGGGGGGGTCTAATTCACCCCTCCACTTT
TRBD2,TRBV28,TRBJ2-5,-,CASSLMREPTEEQYF,TGTGCCAGCAGTTTAATGCGGGAGCCTACGGAAGAGCAGTACTTC
TRBD1,TRBV14,TRBJ2-7,-,CASSPTGGGQGGREQYF,TGTGCCAGCAGCCCCACTGGAGGGGGACAGGGGGGACGCGAGCAGTACTTC
-,TRBV30,TRBJ1-6,-,CAWRGVSYNSPLHF,TGTGCCTGGAGGGGGGTCTCCTATAATTCACCCCTCCACTTT
-,TRBV11-1,TRBJ2-7,-,CASSRGLLLREQYF,TGTGCCAGCAGCCGTGGACTACTACTACGGGAGCAGTACTTC
-,TRBV6-4,TRBJ2-3,once,CASSVSTDTQYF,TGTGCCAGCAGTGTCAGCACAGATACGCAGTATTTT
TRBD1,TRBV11-2,TRBJ2-7,few,CASSNGQGSVYEQYF,TGTGCCAGCAGCAACGGACAGGGTAGCGTCTACGAGCAGTACTTC
TRBD1,TRBV10-2,TRBJ2-1,-,CASRPGNRGHNEQFF,TGCGCCAGCAGGCCCGGTAACAGGGGCCACAATGAGCAGTTCTTC
TRBD2,TRBV7-3,TRBJ2-1,-,CASSFRLAGVNEQFF,TGTGCCAGCAGCTTTCGACTAGCGGGAGTGAATGAGCAGTTCTTC
TRBD2,TRBV7-2,TRBJ2-7,few,CASSLFLGRAGEQYF,TGTGCCAGCAGCTTATTTCTCGGGAGAGCGGGAGAGCAGTACTTC
TRBD1,TRBV13,TRBJ2-3,once,CASSSDRGSQYF,TGTGCCAGCAGCTCGGACAGGGGGTCGCAGTATTTT
-,TRBV7-3,TRBJ1-1,-,CASSLVSGTMNTEAFF,TGTGCCAGCAGCTTAGTGAGTGGAACAATGAACACTGAAGCTTTCTTT
-,TRBV5-1,TRBJ1-3,-,CASSPGISGNTIYF,TGCGCCAGCAGCCCGGGGATCTCTGGAAACACCATATATTTT
TRBD2,TRBV7-9,TRBJ2-1,-,CASSLTASGNEQFF,TGTGCCAGCAGCTTAACGGCTAGCGGCAATGAGCAGTTCTTC
TRBD1,TRBV2,TRBJ1-1,-,CARTTGTNTEAFF,TGTGCCAGAACGACAGGGACAAACACTGAAGCTTTCTTT
TRBD2,TRBV5-4,TRBJ2-1,-,CASSLAGLAAYNEQFF,TGTGCCAGCAGCTTGGCGGGACTAGCGGCCTACAATGAGCAGTTCTTC
-,TRBV9,TRBJ2-3,-,CASSDRTDTQYF,TGTGCCAGCAGCGATCGCACAGATACGCAGTATTTT
-,TRBV2,TRBJ2-3,-,CASDISSTDTQYF,TGTGCCAGCGACATTTCTAGCACAGATACGCAGTATTTT
-,TRBV2,TRBJ2-4,-,CASRGLGFENIQYF,TGTGCCAGCAGGGGACTGGGGTTCGAGAACATTCAGTACTTC
-,TRBV9,TRBJ1-2,-,CASSVDTSRSEGYTF,TGTGCCAGCAGCGTAGATACATCCCGATCGGAAGGCTACACCTTC
-,TRBV6-5,TRBJ2-7,-,CASSQTGTNLYEQYF,TGTGCCAGCAGCCAGACCGGGACAAATCTCTACGAGCAGTACTTC
TRBD2,TRBV28,TRBJ2-2,few,CASSGTSGRRELFF,TGTGCCAGCAGTGGGACTAGCGGGAGAAGGGAGCTGTTTTTT
-,TRBV19,TRBJ2-7,-,CASSTREGGYEQYF,TGTGCCAGTAGTACAAGGGAAGGAGGCTACGAGCAGTACTTC
TRBD1,TRBV25-1,TRBJ2-5,-,CASRGTGSRETQYF,TGTGCCAGCCGCGGGACAGGGTCGCGAGAGACCCAGTACTTC
TRBD2,TRBV5-6,TRBJ2-3,-,CASSLVSGGSGDTQYF,TGTGCCAGCAGCTTGGTTAGCGGGGGTTCGGGAGATACGCAGTATTTT
TRBD1,TRBV5-1,TRBJ1-1,-,CASSEGQGAHTEAFF,TGCGCCAGCAGCGAGGGACAGGGGGCGCATACTGAAGCTTTCTTT
-,TRBV2,TRBJ2-7,-,CASSESESGEQYF,TGTGCCAGCAGCGAGTCCGAGAGCGGGGAGCAGTACTTC
-,TRBV5-5,TRBJ2-1,-,CASIPVGDNEQFF,TGTGCCAGCATCCCGGTCGGGGACAATGAGCAGTTCTTC
-,TRBV6-1,TRBJ2-4,-,CASSEPGLAKNIQYF,TGTGCCAGCAGTGAACCAGGACTAGCCAAAAACATTCAGTACTTC
-,TRBV25-1,TRBJ2-6,-,CASSARDRNSGANVLTF,TGTGCCAGCAGTGCCCGGGACCGCAACTCTGGGGCCAACGTCCTGACTTTC
TRBD1,TRBV29-1,TRBJ2-5,-,CSVGTGRETQYF,TGCAGCGTTGGGACAGGTCGGGAGACCCAGTACTTC
TRBD1,TRBV18,TRBJ2-7,-,CASSLTGASSYEQYF,TGTGCCAGCTCTCTGACAGGGGCGAGCTCCTACGAGCAGTACTTC
-,TRBV7-6,TRBJ2-7,-,CASSPRPGDLYEQYF,TGTGCCAGCAGCCCTAGGCCAGGGGATCTCTACGAGCAGTACTTC
-,TRBV27,TRBJ2-7,few,CASSFTGYEQYF,TGTGCCAGCAGTTTCACAGGGTACGAGCAGTACTTC
TRBD2,TRBV2,TRBJ2-5,-,CASSPTSRETQYF,TGTGCCAGCAGCCCGACTAGCAGGGAGACCCAGTACTTC
TRBD1,TRBV15,TRBJ1-5,-,CATRSDRESNQPQHF,TGTGCCACCAGAAGCGACAGGGAAAGCAATCAGCCCCAGCATTTT
-,TRBV5-4,TRBJ1-1,few,CASSSGVMNTEAFF,TGTGCCAGCAGCTCCGGAGTCATGAACACTGAAGCTTTCTTT
TRBD1,TRBV6-1,TRBJ1-5,-,CASSGGGQGNGQPQHF,TGTGCCAGCAGTGGGGGGGGACAGGGGAATGGGCAGCCCCAGCATTTT